What follows is one T cell receptor beta chain and its context. Its antigen is currently unknown. This sample is drawn from a study of T cell repertoires in cytomegalovirus infection. For the study at large: From public TCR beta signatures came an indication of both CMV infection and matching HLA type.

TCRdb ran MiXCR on the reads and lists one entry per CDR3 protein. The sample lists around 530,000 distinct CDR3 sequences, 26% occurring once. The CDR3 covers 15 residues. The germline gives CDR1 DFQATT, CDR2 SNEGSKA (reference sequence). V lost 3 bases to trimming and J lost 0 bases, with 11 bases between them. General observations from the study: Public TCR beta family frequency separated CMV-and-HLA carriers, including in an independent cohort. Clonotype analysis showed dominance of the ex vivo response by HLA-C-restricted CMV-specific TCR beta clonotypes.

This chain connects TRBV20-1 to TRBJ2-2; D is ambiguous. The clonotype originates from a human donor in good health (CMV status not recorded). Some clones in this sample may be carry-over from other donors' samples. Source material: PBMCs. DNA for the CDR3: TGCAGTGCTAGTAAGACACCGGCGAACACCGGGGAGCTGTTTTTT. As protein: CSASKTPANTGELFF.